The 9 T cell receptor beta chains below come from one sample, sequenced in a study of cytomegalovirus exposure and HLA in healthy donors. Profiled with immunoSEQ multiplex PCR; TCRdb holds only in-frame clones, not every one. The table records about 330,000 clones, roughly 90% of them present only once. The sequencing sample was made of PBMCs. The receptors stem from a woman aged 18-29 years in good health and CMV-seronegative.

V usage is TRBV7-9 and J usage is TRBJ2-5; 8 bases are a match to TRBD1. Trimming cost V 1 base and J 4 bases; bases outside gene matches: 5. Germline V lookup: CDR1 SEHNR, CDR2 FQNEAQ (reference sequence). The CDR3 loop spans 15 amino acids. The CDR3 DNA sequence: TGTGCCAGCAGCTTAGGACAGGGGATTCTAGAGACCCAGTACTTC. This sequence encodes CASSLGQGILETQYF.

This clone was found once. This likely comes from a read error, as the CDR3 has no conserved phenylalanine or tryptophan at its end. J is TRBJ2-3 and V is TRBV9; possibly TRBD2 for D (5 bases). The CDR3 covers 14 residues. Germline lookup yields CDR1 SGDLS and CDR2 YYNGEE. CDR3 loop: CASSVGPSTDSQYS. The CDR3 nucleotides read TGTGCCAGCAGCGTAGGGCCTAGCACAGATTCGCAGTATTCT.

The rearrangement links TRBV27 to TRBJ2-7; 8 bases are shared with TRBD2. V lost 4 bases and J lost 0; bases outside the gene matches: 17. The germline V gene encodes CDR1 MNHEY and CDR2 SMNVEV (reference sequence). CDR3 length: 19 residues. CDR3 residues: CASSSTPGVAGLSSYEQYF. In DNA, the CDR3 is TGTGCCAGCAGTTCCACTCCGGGGGTAGCGGGGTTAAGCTCCTACGAGCAGTACTTC.

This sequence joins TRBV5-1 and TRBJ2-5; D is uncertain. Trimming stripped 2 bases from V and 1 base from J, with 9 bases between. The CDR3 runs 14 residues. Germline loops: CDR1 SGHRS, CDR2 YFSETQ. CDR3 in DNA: TGCGCCAGCAGCTTCTCAGGAACCCAAGAGACCCAGTACTTC. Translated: CASSFSGTQETQYF. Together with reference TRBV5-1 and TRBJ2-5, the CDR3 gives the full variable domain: KAGVTQTPRYLIKTRGQQVTLSCSPISGHRSVSWYQQTPGQGLQFLFEYFSETQRNKGNFPGRFSGRQFSNSRSEMNVSTLELGDSALYLCASSFSGTQETQYFGPGTRLLVL.

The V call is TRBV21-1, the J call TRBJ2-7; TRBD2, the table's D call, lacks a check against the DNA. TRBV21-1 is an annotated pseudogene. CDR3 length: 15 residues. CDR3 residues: CASSHLLESAYEQYF. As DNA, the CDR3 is TGTGCCAGCAGCCATCTTCTGGAGAGCGCCTACGAGCAGTACTTC.

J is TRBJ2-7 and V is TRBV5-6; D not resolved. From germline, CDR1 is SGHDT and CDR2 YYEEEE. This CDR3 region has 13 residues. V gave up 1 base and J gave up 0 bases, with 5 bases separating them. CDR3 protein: CASSLQVSYEQYF. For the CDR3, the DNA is TGTGCCAGCAGCTTGCAGGTCTCCTACGAGCAGTACTTC.

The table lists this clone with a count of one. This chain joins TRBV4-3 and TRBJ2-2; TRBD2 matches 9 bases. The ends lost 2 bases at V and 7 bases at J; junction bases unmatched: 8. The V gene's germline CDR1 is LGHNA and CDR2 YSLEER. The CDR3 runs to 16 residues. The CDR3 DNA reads TGCGCCAGCAGCCAATTGCGGGAGGGGGTCGGCGGGGAGCTGTTTTTT. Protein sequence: CASSQLREGVGGELFF.

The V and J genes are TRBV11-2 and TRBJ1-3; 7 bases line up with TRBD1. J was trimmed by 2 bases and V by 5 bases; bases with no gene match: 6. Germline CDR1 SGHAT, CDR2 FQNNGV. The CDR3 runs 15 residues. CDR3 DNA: TGTGCCAGCAGCCGCGGGACAGCTACTGGAAACACCATATATTTT. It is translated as CASSRGTATGNTIYF.

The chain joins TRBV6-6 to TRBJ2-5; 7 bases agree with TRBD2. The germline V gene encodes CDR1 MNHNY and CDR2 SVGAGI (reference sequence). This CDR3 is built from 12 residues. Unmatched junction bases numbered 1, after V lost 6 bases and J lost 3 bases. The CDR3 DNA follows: TGTGCCAGCAGCCTAGCGGAAGAGACCCAGTACTTC. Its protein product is CASSLAEETQYF.